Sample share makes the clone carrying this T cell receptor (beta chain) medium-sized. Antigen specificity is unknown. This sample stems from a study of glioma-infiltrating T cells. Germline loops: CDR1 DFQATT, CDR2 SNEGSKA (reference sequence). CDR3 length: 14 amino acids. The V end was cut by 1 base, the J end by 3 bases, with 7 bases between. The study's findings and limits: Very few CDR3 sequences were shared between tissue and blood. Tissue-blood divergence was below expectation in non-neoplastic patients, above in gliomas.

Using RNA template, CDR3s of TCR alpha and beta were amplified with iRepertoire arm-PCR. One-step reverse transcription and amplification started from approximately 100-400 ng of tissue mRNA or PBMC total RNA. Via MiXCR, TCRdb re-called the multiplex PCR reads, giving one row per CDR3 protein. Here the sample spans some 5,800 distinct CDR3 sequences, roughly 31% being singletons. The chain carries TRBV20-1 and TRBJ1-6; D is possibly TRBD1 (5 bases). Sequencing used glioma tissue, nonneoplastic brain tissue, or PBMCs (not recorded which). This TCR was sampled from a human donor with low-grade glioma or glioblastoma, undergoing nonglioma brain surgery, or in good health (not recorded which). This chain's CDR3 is CSARGDFYNSPLHF. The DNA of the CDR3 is TGCAGTGCTAGAGGGGACTTCTATAATTCACCCCTCCACTTT.